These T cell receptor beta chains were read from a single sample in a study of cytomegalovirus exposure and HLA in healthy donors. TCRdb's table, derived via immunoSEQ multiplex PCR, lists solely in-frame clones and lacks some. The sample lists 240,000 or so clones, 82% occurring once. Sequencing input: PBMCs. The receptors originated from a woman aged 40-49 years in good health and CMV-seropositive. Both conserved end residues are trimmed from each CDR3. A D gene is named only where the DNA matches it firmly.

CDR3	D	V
AITGQGAGEGYT	TRBD1	TRBV10-3
ATARGETQY	NA	TRBV19
ASSLPTGRYQETQY	TRBD1	TRBV18
ASSTGQYKNYGYT	TRBD1	TRBV19
ASSLTGQGDEKLF	TRBD1	TRBV7-9
ASSQQGASGYT	TRBD1	TRBV4-3
ASSSGLGYGYT	NA	TRBV6-5
ATRKQGIYEQY	NA	TRBV15
ASSYPGTYEQY	NA	TRBV6-5
ASSPTDFSYEQY	NA	TRBV18
ASRRTDRLYGYT	NA	TRBV27
ASRQTSGTSTDTQY	TRBD2	TRBV18
ASSFYRGRTEAF	TRBD1	TRBV11-3
ASGATGGAYEQY	NA	TRBV7-9
ASSRTSGSYNEQF	TRBD2	TRBV5-1
ASSPTPGLPSETQY	NA	TRBV5-1
ASSLELAGHNEQF	TRBD2	TRBV13
ASLNRGGNYGYT	TRBD1	TRBV19
ASSYYRGAVETQY	NA	TRBV6-5
ASSNSQGLVVNEQY	NA	TRBV21-1
ASSSGLAGSYEQY	TRBD2	TRBV13
ASSLTGGKGYT	TRBD1	TRBV18
ASSLDRWNTEAF	TRBD1	TRBV7-2
ASSSNTLWYGYT	NA	TRBV6-5
AISRTVNTEAF	NA	TRBV10-3
ASSPGGNGYNEQF	TRBD1	TRBV11-3
AWSGTGHSEQF	TRBD1	TRBV30
ASSVGGSSGTQY	TRBD2	TRBV9
ASSAPRPGQGGSYNEQF	TRBD1	TRBV9
SVTRGSTNEKLF	NA	TRBV29-1
ASSLMFGQGGEKLF	TRBD1	TRBV7-2
ASSQDWRGGIVGTDTQY	TRBD2	TRBV4-1
ASSLRTSYEQY	NA	TRBV6-6
ASSLTSGRAFSYEQY	TRBD2	TRBV7-2
ASSQDQLVSDTQY	NA	TRBV4-3
ASSEEELVDTQY	NA	TRBV9